Included here is one T cell receptor beta chain sequence, with context. The antigen is undetermined. This specimen belongs to a study of T cells in Graves' hyperthyroidism and ophthalmopathy. General study findings and limits: Ophthalmopathy, which appeared later, was predicted by the model a median around 6 months before onset. Ophthalmopathy stood apart from stable hyperthyroidism in a 13 V-J model. Blood shared most expanded thyroid clonotypes above 0.001.

There were TCR beta CDR3 regions amplified from RNA transcripts. First-round RT-PCR of the TCR CDR3 relied on the HTBI primer set. MiXCR, applied by TCRdb to the multiplex PCR reads, yields one record per CDR3 protein. The top ten clones hold approximately 44% of a sample with more than 500,000 distinct CDR3 sequences, over 45% of them seen once. Clinical symptoms, serum thyroxine, TRAb, thyroid ultrasound and orbital computed tomography informed diagnoses. J gave up 7 bases and V 6 bases, and 12 bases lay outside the gene matches. The germline V gene encodes CDR1 ENHRY and CDR2 SYGVKD. CDR3 size: 15 residues.

This chain uses TRBV10-3 with TRBJ2-1; TRBD2 aligns across 7 bases. This receptor was taken from an adult woman with Graves' disease, either hyperthyroidism or ophthalmopathy (not recorded which). Sequencing used peripheral blood or thyroid tissue (not recorded which). The CDR3: CAIREGLEGANEQFF. The CDR3 DNA follows: TGTGCCATCAGGGAAGGACTAGAGGGCGCGAATGAGCAGTTCTTC.